Listed here are 7 T cell receptor beta chains from one sample, sequenced in a study of OX40 agonist ivuxolimab in advanced cancers. TCRdb's table, derived via immunoSEQ multiplex PCR, lists solely in-frame clones and lacks some. The sample records tens of thousands of clones, 60% to 80% being singletons. The sample here was CD4+ or CD8+ T cells sorted from blood, taken in a trial of the OX40 agonist ivuxolimab. The receptors stem from an adult with an advanced solid tumor such as melanoma, head and neck, liver or kidney cancer.

The chain employs TRBV29-1 and TRBJ1-2; 7 bases align to TRBD1. Germline CDR1 SQVTM, CDR2 ANQGSEA. V shed 0 bases and J 8 bases; nucleotides not matched to a gene: 12. The CDR3 covers 15 residues. The CDR3 protein is CSVEDRSRGYGGYTF. The CDR3 DNA reads as TGCAGCGTTGAAGACCGTAGCAGGGGGTACGGAGGCTACACCTTC.

The V gene is TRBV4-2, the J gene TRBJ1-2; D remains unclear. From germline, CDR1 is LGHNA and CDR2 YNFKEQ. Trimming took off 2 bases at V and 4 bases at J, with 11 bases between the two ends. There are 14 residues in the CDR3. CDR3 region: CASSQPTELYGYTF. As DNA, the CDR3 is TGTGCCAGCAGCCAACCCACTGAGCTCTATGGCTACACCTTC.

This chain uses TRBV9 with TRBJ2-3; tentative D call: TRBD2 (6 bases). Trimming removed 4 bases from V and 0 bases from J, with 12 bases in between. CDR1 is SGDLS, CDR2 YYNGEE, per germline. The CDR3 sequence is 15 residues long. CDR3 sequence (DNA): TGTGCCAGCAGCTGGACTACCCATAGCACAGATACGCAGTATTTT. Protein sequence: CASSWTTHSTDTQYF.

The rearrangement links TRBV6-5 to TRBJ1-1, with a tentative D call TRBD1 (5 bases). CDR3 length equals 14 residues. V was cut by 6 bases and J by 1 base, with 12 bases left in between. Germline V CDR1 and CDR2: MNHEY, SVGAGI. The CDR3 region has the DNA TGTGCCAGCAGGCGCGGGACGGAGAACACTGAAGCTTTCTTT. Its protein is CASRRGTENTEAFF.

J is TRBJ2-1 and V is TRBV3-1 (or the pseudogene TRBV3-2), with D uncertain. V was clipped by 7 bases and J by 15 bases, with 7 bases between them. The CDR3 extends over 8 amino acids. Germline values: CDR1 LGHDT, CDR2 YNNKEL (reference sequence). The CDR3 region has the DNA TGTGCCAGCAATTATCCGTTCTTC. Translation gives CASNYPFF.

The rearrangement links TRBV7-2 to TRBJ2-5, with 11 bases aligning to TRBD2. Looked up from germline, CDR1 is SGHTA and CDR2 is FQGNSA. The CDR3 consists of 16 residues. The junction had 12 bases not matched to a gene; V was cut back by 4 bases and J by 8 bases. The CDR3 protein is CASSYGLAGPKGTQYF. The CDR3 region has the DNA TGTGCCAGCAGCTATGGACTAGCGGGCCCTAAGGGAACCCAGTACTTC.

The chain joins TRBV18 to TRBJ2-3, with 11 positions matching TRBD2. Trimming removed 0 bases from V and 3 bases from J; junction bases left unmatched: 8. The CDR3 extends over 18 amino acids. CDR1 KGHSH and CDR2 LQKENI come from the germline V gene. The CDR3 protein is CASSPPVAGGPGTDTQYF. The CDR3 region has the DNA TGTGCCAGCTCACCACCGGTAGCGGGAGGGCCCGGGACAGATACGCAGTATTTT.